What follows are 14 T cell receptor beta chains derived from one specimen sequenced in a study of T-cell reconstitution after alpha-beta-depleted transplantation in children. As it was prepared, the TCRbeta library received unique molecular identifiers. One entry per CDR3 protein, called by TCRdb with MiXCR from the PCR reads. The sample yields around 800,000 distinct CDR3 sequences, 15% to 20% seen once. The source was PBMCs, mostly from graft donor cells, collected 360 days after TCRalphabeta/CD19-depleted stem cell transplant. Every receptor here comes from a male patient younger than 18 who had a stem cell transplant for acute lymphoblastic leukemia, so the T cells may come from the graft donor.

The rearrangement links TRBV18 to TRBJ1-1, with 7 bases that match TRBD1. The CDR3 covers 15 residues. Germline V gives CDR1 KGHSH, CDR2 LQKENI. V lost 4 bases, J lost 3 bases, and 8 bases stayed unmatched. CDR3 protein: CASSLTTTGYTEAFF. For the CDR3, the DNA is TGTGCCAGCTCACTTACCACGACAGGGTACACTGAAGCTTTCTTT. Filled out from reference TRBV18 and TRBJ1-1, the complete variable domain reads NAGVMQNPRHLVRRRGQEARLRCSPMKGHSHVYWYRQLPEEGLKFMVYLQKENIIDESGMPKERFSAEFPKEGPSILRIQQVVRGDSAAYFCASSLTTTGYTEAFFGQGTRLTVV.

This clonotype appeared many times. This chain connects TRBV20-1 to TRBJ1-1; unclear D gene. The germline V gene has CDR1 DFQATT and CDR2 SNEGSKA (reference sequence). V was trimmed by 2 bases and J by 7 bases, leaving 17 bases between them. The CDR3 has 14 residues. CDR3 sequence: CSARTDGEVVEAFF. The CDR3, as DNA: TGCAGTGCTAGAACCGACGGTGAAGTTGTTGAAGCTTTCTTT.

The chain links TRBV5-1 to TRBJ2-7, with 9 bases aligning to TRBD1. The trim removed 4 bases at V and 5 bases at J, leaving 13 bases unmatched. In germline, CDR1 is SGHRS, CDR2 YFSETQ. The CDR3 is 16 residues long. The CDR3 bases are TGCGCCAGCAGCATCTACCGGGACAGGGTTATGGACGAGCAGTACTTC. Its protein product is CASSIYRDRVMDEQYF. Looking up the rest from reference TRBV5-1 and TRBJ2-7 gives the full variable domain: KAGVTQTPRYLIKTRGQQVTLSCSPISGHRSVSWYQQTPGQGLQFLFEYFSETQRNKGNFPGRFSGRQFSNSRSEMNVSTLELGDSALYLCASSIYRDRVMDEQYFGPGTRLTVT.

The chain recombines TRBV5-1 with TRBJ2-1, with 8 positions matching TRBD2. V shed 2 bases and J 3 bases; nucleotides not matched to a gene: 7. CDR3 length: 16 amino acids. The V gene's germline CDR1 is SGHRS and CDR2 YFSETQ. CDR3 in amino acids: CASSFLSSGHYNEQFF. CDR3 nucleotides: TGCGCCAGCAGCTTTCTTTCTAGCGGGCACTACAATGAGCAGTTCTTC.

V usage is TRBV5-1 and J usage is TRBJ2-1; 9 nucleotides match TRBD2. The CDR3 has 19 amino acids. J was trimmed by 3 bases and V by 3 bases; bases with no gene match: 16. Germline-derived CDR1 and CDR2 are SGHRS and YFSETQ. The CDR3 sequence: CASSWWGSGSLPYYNEQFF. In DNA, the CDR3 is TGCGCCAGCAGCTGGTGGGGTAGCGGGAGCCTACCCTACTACAATGAGCAGTTCTTC.

This clonotype has ten or more counts. The V gene is TRBV12-3 or TRBV12-4, the J gene TRBJ2-3; 7 bases align to TRBD1. This CDR3 has 16 amino acids. V gave up 5 bases and J gave up 4 bases; unmatched junction bases: 12. In nucleotides, the CDR3 is TGTGCCAGCAGTATTAGAACAGGGGTTACGGCAGATACGCAGTATTTT. Its translation: CASSIRTGVTADTQYF.

This clonotype came up a few times. The chain uses TRBV12-3 or TRBV12-4 and TRBJ2-1, with TRBD2 identical over 8 bases. The V and J ends lost 3 bases and 6 bases, in that order; junction bases with no gene match: 13. The length of the CDR3 is 17 residues. For the CDR3, the DNA is TGTGCCAGCAGTTTTCCACGGGATCTCGGGAGGGGCAATGAGCAGTTCTTC. It specifies CASSFPRDLGRGNEQFF.

This clonotype has just a few counts. The CDR3, as DNA: TGTGCCAGCAAGGATGAGGGACCCTATAATTCACCCCTCCACTTT. This codes for CASKDEGPYNSPLHF. The chain couples TRBV27 to TRBJ1-6, with D tentatively TRBD1 (5 bases). Trimming took 7 bases from V and 2 from J, leaving 12 bases between them. Germline V gene data show CDR1 as MNHEY and CDR2 as SMNVEV (reference sequence). CDR3 size: 15 residues.

This chain uses TRBV5-1 with TRBJ2-7; 9 bases align to TRBD1. CDR3 length: 13 amino acids. Looked up from germline, CDR1 is SGHRS and CDR2 is YFSETQ. V was clipped by 0 bases and J by 5 bases; unmatched bases: 0. CDR3 sequence: CASSLGDRDEQYF. Written as DNA, the CDR3 is TGCGCCAGCAGCTTGGGGGACAGGGACGAGCAGTACTTC.

The chain couples TRBV29-1 to TRBJ2-7; D uncertain. Per germline, CDR1 SQVTM and CDR2 ANQGSEA. Trimming left V 4 bases short and J 0 bases short, with 19 bases between. The length of the CDR3 is 16 residues. The CDR3 loop reads CSVVKADTSSSYEQYF. The CDR3 nucleotides are TGCAGCGTTGTAAAGGCGGATACGTCTTCCTCCTACGAGCAGTACTTC.

This clonotype was recorded a few times. The chain joins TRBV14 to TRBJ2-1, with D maybe TRBD2 (6 bases). Germline CDR1 SGHDN, CDR2 FVKESK. This CDR3 spans 15 amino acids. V was pared by 4 bases and J by 4 bases, with 14 bases between. CDR3 amino acids: CASSPLATTYNEQFF. CDR3 bases: TGTGCCAGCAGCCCCCTAGCGACTACTTACAATGAGCAGTTCTTC.

The sample holds a few counts of this clonotype. This rearrangement joins TRBV18 to TRBJ2-5; weak D call: TRBD2 (6 bases). The CDR3 is made up of 13 amino acids. The germline V and J ends were trimmed by 6 bases and 7 bases, with 15 bases remaining between them. CDR1 is KGHSH, CDR2 LQKENI, per germline. DNA for the CDR3: TGTGCCAGCTCGCGGGACCACGAGGGGACCCAGTACTTC. The encoded protein is CASSRDHEGTQYF.

This chain links TRBV12-3 or TRBV12-4 with TRBJ2-3; no reliable D call. The CDR3 sequence is 16 residues long. V lost 1 base and J lost 0, with 11 bases in between. The CDR3 loop is CASSLGQFPSTDTQYF. The CDR3 nucleotides are TGTGCCAGCAGTTTAGGGCAGTTTCCTAGCACAGATACGCAGTATTTT.

This clonotype was seen repeatedly, ten times or more. The chain uses TRBV4-1 and TRBJ2-1; 7 nucleotides line up with TRBD2. The ends lost 0 bases at V and 8 bases at J; junction bases unmatched: 7. Germline loops: CDR1 MGHRA, CDR2 YSYEKL. The CDR3 is 15 residues long. CDR3 sequence: CASSQDHASGHEQFF. The CDR3 region has the DNA TGCGCCAGCAGCCAAGATCACGCTAGCGGACATGAGCAGTTCTTC.